Each of the 2 T cell receptor beta chains below was sequenced from the same sample in a study of cytomegalovirus exposure and HLA in healthy donors. Primers: 60 Vbeta forward and 13 Jbeta reverse. The repertoire was sequenced with immunoSEQ multiplex PCR; TCRdb's copy has only in-frame clones and lacks some. The sample has more than 150,000 clones, more than 65% seen once; the top ten hold less than 2.5%. The specimen was PBMCs. Source of these receptors: a woman aged 25 to 39 in good health and CMV-seropositive.

This sequence joins TRBV4-1 and TRBJ1-3; 7 bases map to TRBD1. The V gene's germline CDR1 is MGHRA and CDR2 YSYEKL. With V trimmed by 0 bases and J by 2 bases, 4 bases remained unmatched. CDR3 size: 16 residues. Here the CDR3 DNA reads TGCGCCAGCAGCCAAGAGGCCAGGGGGACTGGAAACACCATATATTTT. Translation gives CASSQEARGTGNTIYF.

The gene calls are TRBV5-6 and TRBJ2-2; tentative D call: TRBD1 (5 bases). CDR3 length: 18 amino acids. Per germline, CDR1 SGHDT and CDR2 YYEEEE. Trimming cost V 0 bases and J 6 bases, with 21 bases left between them. The CDR3 sequence: CASSLGQIWAFFAGELFF. The CDR3 nucleotides read TGTGCCAGCAGCTTGGGACAGATCTGGGCCTTTTTCGCCGGGGAGCTGTTTTTT.